This T cell receptor beta chain was sequenced for a study of blood T cell repertoires in COVID-19. Germline values: CDR1 SGHDT, CDR2 YYEEEE. The CDR3 covers 13 residues. V shed 6 bases and J 2 bases; nucleotides not matched to a gene: 3. The protocol was immunoSEQ multiplex PCR, while the TCRdb copy is restricted to in-frame clones and leaves out a portion. The table includes nearly 250,000 clones, 75% to 85% detected once. Sequencing used PBMCs or T cells enriched from blood (not recorded which). This TCR was recovered from a woman between 45 and 65 years old with acute COVID-19. The chain links TRBV5-6 to TRBJ2-3, with 7 nucleotides matching TRBD1. As DNA, the CDR3 is TGTGCCAGCACCGGACAGGTCACAGATACGCAGTATTTT. This translates into CASTGQVTDTQYF.